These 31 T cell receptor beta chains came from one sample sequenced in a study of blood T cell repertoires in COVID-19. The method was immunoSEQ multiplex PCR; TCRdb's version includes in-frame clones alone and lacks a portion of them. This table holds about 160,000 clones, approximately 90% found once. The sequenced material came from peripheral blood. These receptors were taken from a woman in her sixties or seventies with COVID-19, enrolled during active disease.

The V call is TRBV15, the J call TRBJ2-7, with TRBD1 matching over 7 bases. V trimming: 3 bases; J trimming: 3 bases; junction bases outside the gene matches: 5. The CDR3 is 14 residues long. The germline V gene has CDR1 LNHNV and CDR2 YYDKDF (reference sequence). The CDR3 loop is CATSSGQALYEQYF. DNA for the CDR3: TGTGCCACCAGCAGTGGACAGGCCCTCTACGAGCAGTACTTC. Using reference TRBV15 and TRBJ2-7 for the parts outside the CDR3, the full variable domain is DAMVIQNPRYQVTQFGKPVTLSCSQTLNHNVMYWYQQKSSQAPKLLFHYYDKDFNNEADTPDNFQSRRPNTSFCFLDIRSPGLGDTAMYLCATSSGQALYEQYFGPGTRLTVT.

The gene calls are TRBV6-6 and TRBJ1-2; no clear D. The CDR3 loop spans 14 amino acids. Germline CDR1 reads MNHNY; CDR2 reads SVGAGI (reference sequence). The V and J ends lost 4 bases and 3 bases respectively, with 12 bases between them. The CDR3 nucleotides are TGTGCCAGCAGTTCCATGACGGGATACTATGGCTACACCTTC. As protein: CASSSMTGYYGYTF.

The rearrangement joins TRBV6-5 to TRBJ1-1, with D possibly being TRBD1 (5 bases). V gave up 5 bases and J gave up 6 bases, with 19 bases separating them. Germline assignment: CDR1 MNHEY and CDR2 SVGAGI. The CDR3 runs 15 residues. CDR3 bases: TGTGCCAGCAGTAAAAGGACAACTAAGGCATCTGAAGCTTTCTTT. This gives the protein CASSKRTTKASEAFF.

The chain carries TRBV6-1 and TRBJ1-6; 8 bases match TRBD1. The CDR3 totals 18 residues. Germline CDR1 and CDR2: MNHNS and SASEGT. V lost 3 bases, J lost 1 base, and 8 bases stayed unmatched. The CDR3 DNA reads TGTGCCAGCAGTGACGGGACAGGAGGGTTTTCCTATAATTCACCCCTCCACTTT. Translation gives CASSDGTGGFSYNSPLHF.

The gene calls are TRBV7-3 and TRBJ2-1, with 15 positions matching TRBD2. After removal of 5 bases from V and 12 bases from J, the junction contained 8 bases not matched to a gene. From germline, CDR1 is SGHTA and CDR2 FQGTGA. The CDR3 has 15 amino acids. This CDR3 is CASSTRTSGGAMQFF. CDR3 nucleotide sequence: TGTGCCAGCAGCACCCGGACTAGCGGGGGGGCGATGCAGTTCTTC.

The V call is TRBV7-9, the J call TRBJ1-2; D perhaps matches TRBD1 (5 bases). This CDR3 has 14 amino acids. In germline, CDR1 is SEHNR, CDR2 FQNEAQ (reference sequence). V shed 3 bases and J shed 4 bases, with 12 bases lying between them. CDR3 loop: CASSFGGSGYGYTF. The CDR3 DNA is TGTGCCAGCAGCTTCGGGGGGTCTGGCTATGGCTACACCTTC.

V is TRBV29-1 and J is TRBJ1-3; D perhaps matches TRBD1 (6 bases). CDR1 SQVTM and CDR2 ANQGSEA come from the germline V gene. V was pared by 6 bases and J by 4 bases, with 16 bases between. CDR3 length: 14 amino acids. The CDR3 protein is CSVTEAGVGNTIYF. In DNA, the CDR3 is TGCAGCGTAACGGAAGCAGGGGTCGGAAACACCATATATTTT. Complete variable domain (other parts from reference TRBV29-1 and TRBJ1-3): SAVISQKPSRDICQRGTSLTIQCQVDSQVTMMFWYRQQPGQSLTLIATANQGSEATYESGFVIDKFPISRPNLTFSTLTVSNMSPEDSSIYLCSVTEAGVGNTIYFGEGSWLTVV.

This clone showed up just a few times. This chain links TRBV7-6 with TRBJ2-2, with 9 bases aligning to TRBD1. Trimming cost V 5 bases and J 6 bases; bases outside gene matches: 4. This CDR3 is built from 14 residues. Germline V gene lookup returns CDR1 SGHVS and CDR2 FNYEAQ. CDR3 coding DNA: TGTGCCAGCAGCGCACAGGGGGCTTCCGGGGAGCTGTTTTTT. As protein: CASSAQGASGELFF.

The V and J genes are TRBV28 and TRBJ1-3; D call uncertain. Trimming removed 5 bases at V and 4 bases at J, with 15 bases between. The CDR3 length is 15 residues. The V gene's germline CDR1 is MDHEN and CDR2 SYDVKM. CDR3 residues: CASSQTSFRGNTIYF. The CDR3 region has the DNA TGTGCCAGCAGTCAGACTTCCTTTAGGGGAAACACCATATATTTT.

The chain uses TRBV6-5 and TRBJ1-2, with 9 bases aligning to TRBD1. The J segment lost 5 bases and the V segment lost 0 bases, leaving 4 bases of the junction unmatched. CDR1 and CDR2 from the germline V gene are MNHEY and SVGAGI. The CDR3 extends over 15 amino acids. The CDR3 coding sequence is TGTGCCAGCAGTTACTCTACAGGGGGCGGGTATGGCTACACCTTC. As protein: CASSYSTGGGYGYTF.

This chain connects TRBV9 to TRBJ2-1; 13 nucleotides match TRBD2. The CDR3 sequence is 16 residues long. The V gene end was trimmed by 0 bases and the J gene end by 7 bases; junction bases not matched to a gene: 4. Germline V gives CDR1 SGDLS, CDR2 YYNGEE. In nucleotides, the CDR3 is TGTGCCAGCAGCGTAGGACTAGCGGGGGGTGGGAATGAGCAGTTCTTC. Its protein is CASSVGLAGGGNEQFF. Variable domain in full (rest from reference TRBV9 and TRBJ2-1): DSGVTQTPKHLITATGQRVTLRCSPRSGDLSVYWYQQSLDQGLQFLIQYYNGEERAKGNILERFSAQQFPDLHSELNLSSLELGDSALYFCASSVGLAGGGNEQFFGPGTRLTVL.

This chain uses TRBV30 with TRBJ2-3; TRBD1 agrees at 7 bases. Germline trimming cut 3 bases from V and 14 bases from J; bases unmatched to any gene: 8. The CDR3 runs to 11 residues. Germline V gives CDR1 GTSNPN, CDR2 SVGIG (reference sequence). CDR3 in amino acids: CAWRADREPYF. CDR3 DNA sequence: TGTGCCTGGAGGGCTGACAGGGAACCGTATTTT.

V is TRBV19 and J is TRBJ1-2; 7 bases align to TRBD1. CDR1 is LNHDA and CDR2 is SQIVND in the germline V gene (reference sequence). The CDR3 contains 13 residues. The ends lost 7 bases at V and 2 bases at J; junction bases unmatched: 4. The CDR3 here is CASNLDRNYGYTF. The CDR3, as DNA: TGTGCCAGTAATCTGGACAGGAACTATGGCTACACCTTC.

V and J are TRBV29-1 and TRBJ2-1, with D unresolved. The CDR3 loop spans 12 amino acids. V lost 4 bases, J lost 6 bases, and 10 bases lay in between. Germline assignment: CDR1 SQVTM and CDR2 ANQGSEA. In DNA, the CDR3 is TGCAGCGTTGTCCTGGGCTTCAATGAGCAGTTCTTC. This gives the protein CSVVLGFNEQFF.

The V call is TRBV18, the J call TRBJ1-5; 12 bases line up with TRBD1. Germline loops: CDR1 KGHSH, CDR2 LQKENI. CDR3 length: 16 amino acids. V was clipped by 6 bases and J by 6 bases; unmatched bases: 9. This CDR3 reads CASSPGTGGAGQPQHF. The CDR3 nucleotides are TGTGCCAGCTCCCCCGGGACAGGGGGCGCTGGTCAGCCCCAGCATTTT.

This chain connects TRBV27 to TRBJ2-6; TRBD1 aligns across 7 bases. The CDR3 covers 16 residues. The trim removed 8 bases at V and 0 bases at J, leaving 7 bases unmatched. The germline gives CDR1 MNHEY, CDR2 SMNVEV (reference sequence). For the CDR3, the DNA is TGTGCCAGCCAAGGGGCAGGGGGCTCTGGGGCCAACGTCCTGACTTTC. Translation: CASQGAGGSGANVLTF. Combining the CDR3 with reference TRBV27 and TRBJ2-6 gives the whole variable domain EAQVTQNPRYLITVTGKKLTVTCSQNMNHEYMSWYRQDPGLGLRQIYYSMNVEVTDKGDVPEGYKVSRKEKRNFPLILESPSPNQTSLYFCASQGAGGSGANVLTFGAGSRLTVL.

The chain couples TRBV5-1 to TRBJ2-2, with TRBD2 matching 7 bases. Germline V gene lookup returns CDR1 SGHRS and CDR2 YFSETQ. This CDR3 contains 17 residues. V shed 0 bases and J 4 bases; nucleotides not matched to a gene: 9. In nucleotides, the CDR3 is TGCGCCAGCAGCTTGGGCGGTTGGCGGGGGAGCACCGGGGAGCTGTTTTTT. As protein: CASSLGGWRGSTGELFF.

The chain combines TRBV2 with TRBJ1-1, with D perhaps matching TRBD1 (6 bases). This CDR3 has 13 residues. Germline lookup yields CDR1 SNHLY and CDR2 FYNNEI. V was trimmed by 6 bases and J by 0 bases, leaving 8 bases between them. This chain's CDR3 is CASSGQLNTEAFF. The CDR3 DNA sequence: TGTGCCAGCAGCGGACAGTTGAACACTGAAGCTTTCTTT.

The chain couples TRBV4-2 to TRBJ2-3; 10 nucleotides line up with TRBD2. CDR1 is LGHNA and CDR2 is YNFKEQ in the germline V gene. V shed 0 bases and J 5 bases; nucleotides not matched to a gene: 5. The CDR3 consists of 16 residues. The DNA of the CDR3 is TGTGCCAGCAGCCAAGATTGGGCTAGCGGGGGAGATACGCAGTATTTT. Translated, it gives CASSQDWASGGDTQYF.

The CDR3 spells CASSTAGLGVYGYTF. CDR3 in DNA: TGTGCCAGTAGTACCGCGGGGCTGGGGGTCTATGGCTACACCTTC. The chain recombines TRBV19 with TRBJ1-2; perhaps TRBD1 as D (5 bases). The CDR3 length is 15 residues. Trimming stripped 4 bases from V and 4 bases from J, with 16 bases between. CDR1 and CDR2 (germline): LNHDA, SQIVND (reference sequence).

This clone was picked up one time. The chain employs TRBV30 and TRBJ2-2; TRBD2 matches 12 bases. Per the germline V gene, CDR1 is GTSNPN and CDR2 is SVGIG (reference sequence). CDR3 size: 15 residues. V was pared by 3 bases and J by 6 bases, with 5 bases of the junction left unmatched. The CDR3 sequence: CAWSLAGGRPGELFF. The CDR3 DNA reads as TGTGCCTGGAGCCTAGCGGGGGGGCGGCCCGGGGAGCTGTTTTTT.

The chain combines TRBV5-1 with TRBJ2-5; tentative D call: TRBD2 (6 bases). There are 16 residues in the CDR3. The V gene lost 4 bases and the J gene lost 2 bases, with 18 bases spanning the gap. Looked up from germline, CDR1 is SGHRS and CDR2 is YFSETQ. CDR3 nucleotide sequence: TGCGCCAGCAGCCCCCAACCTAACGGGGGTCAAGAGACCCAGTACTTC. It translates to CASSPQPNGGQETQYF.

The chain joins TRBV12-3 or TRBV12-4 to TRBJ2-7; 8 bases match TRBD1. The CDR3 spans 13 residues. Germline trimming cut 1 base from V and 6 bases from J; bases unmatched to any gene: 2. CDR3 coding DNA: TGTGCCAGCAGTTTAGGGACAGGGTTCGAGCAGTACTTC. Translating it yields CASSLGTGFEQYF.

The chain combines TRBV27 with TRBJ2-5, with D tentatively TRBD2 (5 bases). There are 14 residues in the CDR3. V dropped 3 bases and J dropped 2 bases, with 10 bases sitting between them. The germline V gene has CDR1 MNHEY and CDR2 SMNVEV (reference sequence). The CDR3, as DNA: TGTGCCAGCAGTTTCTCCGGGGTACAAGAGACCCAGTACTTC. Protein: CASSFSGVQETQYF.

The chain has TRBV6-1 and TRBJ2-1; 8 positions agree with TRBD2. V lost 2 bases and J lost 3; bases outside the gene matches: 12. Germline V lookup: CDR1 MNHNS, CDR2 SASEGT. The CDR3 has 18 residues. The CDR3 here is CASSESVNRGGIYNEQFF. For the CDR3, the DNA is TGTGCCAGCAGTGAATCAGTAAACCGGGGGGGGATCTACAATGAGCAGTTCTTC.

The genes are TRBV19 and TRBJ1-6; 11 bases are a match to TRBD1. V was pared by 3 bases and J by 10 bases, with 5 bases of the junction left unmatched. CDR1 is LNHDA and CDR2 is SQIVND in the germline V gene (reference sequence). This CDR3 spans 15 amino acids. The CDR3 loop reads CASSIGQGARSPLHF. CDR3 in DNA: TGTGCCAGTAGTATCGGACAGGGGGCTCGCTCACCCCTCCACTTT.

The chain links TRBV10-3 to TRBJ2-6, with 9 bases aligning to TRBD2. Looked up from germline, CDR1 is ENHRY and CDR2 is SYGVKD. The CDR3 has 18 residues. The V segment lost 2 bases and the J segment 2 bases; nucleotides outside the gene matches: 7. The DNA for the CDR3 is TGTGCCATCAGTGAGGACGCGGGGGGGCTAACTGGGGCCAACGTCCTGACTTTC. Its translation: CAISEDAGGLTGANVLTF.

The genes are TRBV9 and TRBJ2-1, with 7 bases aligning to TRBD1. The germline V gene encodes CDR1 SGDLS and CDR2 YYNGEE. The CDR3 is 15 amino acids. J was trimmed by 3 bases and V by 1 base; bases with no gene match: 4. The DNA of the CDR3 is TGTGCCAGCAGCGTATCGGGACAGAACTACAATGAGCAGTTCTTC. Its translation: CASSVSGQNYNEQFF.

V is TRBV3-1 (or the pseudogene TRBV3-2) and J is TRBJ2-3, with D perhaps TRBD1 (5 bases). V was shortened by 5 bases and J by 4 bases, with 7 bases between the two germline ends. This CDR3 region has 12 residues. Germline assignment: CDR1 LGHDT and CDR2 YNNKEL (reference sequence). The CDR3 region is CASSFRADTQYF. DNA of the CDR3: TGTGCCAGCAGCTTCAGGGCAGATACGCAGTATTTT.

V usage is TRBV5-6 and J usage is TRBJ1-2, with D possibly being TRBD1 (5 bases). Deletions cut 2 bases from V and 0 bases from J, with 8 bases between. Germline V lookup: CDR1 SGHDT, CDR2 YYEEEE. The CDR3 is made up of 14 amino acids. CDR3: CASSFDRTNYGYTF. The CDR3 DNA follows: TGTGCCAGCAGCTTTGACAGAACTAACTATGGCTACACCTTC.

The CDR3 loop is CAWASKGYGYTF. In DNA form, the CDR3 reads TGTGCCTGGGCGTCGAAGGGGTATGGCTACACCTTC. The chain has TRBV30 and TRBJ1-2; D is possibly TRBD1 (5 bases). Germline loops: CDR1 GTSNPN, CDR2 SVGIG (reference sequence). The CDR3 spans 12 residues. Deletions cut 5 bases from V and 5 bases from J, with 12 bases between. Based on the CDR3 plus reference TRBV30 and TRBJ1-2, the full variable domain is SQTIHQWPATLVQPVGSPLSLECTVEGTSNPNLYWYRQAAGRGLQLLFYSVGIGQISSEVPQNLSASRPQDRQFILSSKKLLLSDSGFYLCAWASKGYGYTFGSGTRLTVV.